The clone carrying this T cell receptor (beta chain) showed up many times. Its specificity is not known. The source of the sample is a study of T cells in Graves' hyperthyroidism and ophthalmopathy. Trimming took 7 bases from V and 3 from J, leaving 18 bases between them. This CDR3 contains 15 residues. Per germline, CDR1 MNHNS and CDR2 SASEGT. Thyroid ultrasound and orbital computed tomography, with clinical symptoms and serum thyroxine and TRAb, informed diagnoses. Findings and caveats of the study: The model forecast ophthalmopathy, anticipating it by a median about 6.5 months before onset. Blood held most thyroid clonotypes expanded above 0.001 frequency.

TCR beta CDR3 region amplification was performed from RNA transcripts. First-round RT-PCR targeting the TCR CDR3 was performed with the HTBI primer set. TCRdb independently ran MiXCR on the multiplex PCR reads; one entry per CDR3 protein. The top ten clones hold approximately 49% of a sample with roughly 500,000 distinct CDR3 sequences, under 25% of them seen once. The clonotype originates from a woman between 65 and 79 years old with Graves' ophthalmopathy. Input material: blood. The genes are TRBV6-1 and TRBJ1-1; D gene ambiguous. CDR3: CASIPGYKGYTEAFF. The CDR3 coding sequence is TGTGCCAGCATTCCCGGATACAAGGGATACACTGAAGCTTTCTTT.